A selection of T cell receptor beta chains follows, all from one sample in a study of beta chain features in type 1 diabetes. Clones were sequenced by immunoSEQ multiplex PCR, and TCRdb holds only the in-frame ones, with some missing. The sample has 200,000 to 250,000 clones; approximately 15% are singletons. Sequences were obtained from naive CD4+ T cells from blood. The receptors were gathered from a man aged 25 to 40 with type 1 diabetes. CDR3s include the opening cysteine and the closing phenylalanine or tryptophan. D genes are given only for firm matches. Part of the rows lack a size; the others show once, few, many or a class for expanded clones.

few	TRBV6-5	TRBJ1-1	TRBD1	14	CASSYGQVNTEAFF	TGTGCCAGCAGTTACGGACAGGTGAACACTGAAGCTTTCTTT
few	TRBV4-2	TRBJ2-5	TRBD2	15	CASSKTSGGAETQYF	TGTGCCAGCAGCAAAACTAGCGGGGGGGCGGAGACCCAGTACTTC
few	TRBV9	TRBJ1-4	.	15	CASSSMQGHNEKLFF	TGTGCCAGCAGCTCCATGCAGGGACATAATGAAAAACTGTTTTTT
.	TRBV6-6	TRBJ2-1	.	13	CASSRDNNNEQFF	TGTGCCAGCTCCCGGGACAACAACAATGAGCAGTTCTTC
.	TRBV30	TRBJ1-2	.	14	CAWRLQARDYGYTF	TGTGCCTGGAGGTTACAGGCAAGGGACTATGGCTACACCTTC
.	TRBV27	TRBJ2-2	TRBD2	19	CASSPRGVAGGPNTGELFF	TGTGCCAGCAGTCCAAGAGGGGTAGCGGGAGGCCCGAACACCGGGGAGCTGTTTTTT
few	TRBV30	TRBJ1-1	TRBD1	14	CAWSPGQGEAEAFF	TGTGCCTGGAGTCCTGGACAGGGGGAAGCTGAAGCTTTCTTT
few	TRBV12-5	TRBJ2-3	TRBD2	15	CASGAGGPRTDTQYF	TGTGCTAGTGGTGCGGGGGGGCCTCGCACAGATACGCAGTATTTT
.	TRBV18	TRBJ2-2	.	14	CASSPPRNTGELFF	TGTGCCAGCTCACCACCTAGGAACACCGGGGAGCTGTTTTTT
few	TRBV5-1	TRBJ2-5	TRBD2	14	CASSLASGQETQYF	TGCGCCAGCAGCCTAGCTAGCGGCCAAGAGACCCAGTACTTC
.	TRBV5-1	TRBJ2-2	TRBD1	15	CASSRGTENTGELFF	TGCGCCAGCAGCCGTGGGACAGAGAACACCGGGGAGCTGTTTTTT
.	TRBV19	TRBJ2-7	.	14	CASSISGRDYEQYF	TGTGCCAGTAGTATATCCGGCAGGGACTACGAGCAGTACTTC
once	TRBV7-8	TRBJ2-3	.	12	CASSFSSDTQYF	TGTGCCAGCAGCTTTTCGTCAGATACGCAGTATTTT
.	TRBV18	TRBJ1-2	.	12	CASSPDSYGYTF	TGTGCCAGCTCACCAGACAGCTATGGCTACACCTTC
few	TRBV7-9	TRBJ1-5	TRBD1	16	CASSQEGGLSNQPQHF	TGTGCCAGCAGCCAAGAAGGGGGCTTGAGCAATCAGCCCCAGCATTTT
few	TRBV4-1	TRBJ1-4	.	14	CASSKDATNEKLFF	TGCGCCAGCAGCAAAGACGCAACTAATGAAAAACTGTTTTTT
.	TRBV15	TRBJ2-3	.	15	CATSRELASTDTQYF	TGTGCCACCAGCAGAGAGCTGGCCAGCACAGATACGCAGTATTTT
few	TRBV30	TRBJ1-1	.	11	CAWTGERRAFF	TGTGCCTGGACGGGAGAGAGGAGGGCTTTCTTT
few	TRBV4-1	TRBJ1-5	TRBD1	15	CASSQDGQGYQPQHF	TGCGCCAGCAGCCAAGACGGACAGGGCTATCAGCCCCAGCATTTT
.	TRBV2	TRBJ1-2	TRBD1	13	CASRGQGGYGYTF	TGTGCCAGCAGAGGACAGGGCGGCTATGGCTACACCTTC
few	TRBV5-1	TRBJ2-2	TRBD2	17	CASSLGGGRAGTGELFF	TGCGCCAGCAGCTTGGGAGGCGGGAGGGCCGGCACCGGGGAGCTGTTTTTT
.	TRBV6-5	TRBJ2-1	TRBD1	14	CASNPVDRVDEQFF	TGTGCCAGCAACCCGGTCGACAGGGTCGATGAGCAGTTCTTC
.	TRBV18	TRBJ2-7	.	14	CASSLTGSSREQYF	TGTGCCAGCTCTCTCACCGGGAGTAGTCGCGAGCAGTACTTC
once	TRBV10-3	TRBJ2-1	TRBD1	12	CAIAGTGPEQFF	TGTGCCATCGCCGGGACAGGGCCTGAGCAGTTCTTC
.	TRBV6-5	TRBJ2-7	.	14	CASSAQGSSYEQYF	TGTGCCAGCAGCGCCCAGGGGAGCTCCTACGAGCAGTACTTC
.	TRBV5-4	TRBJ2-1	TRBD1	15	CASSFDRGTYNEQFF	TGTGCCAGCAGCTTCGACAGGGGCACCTACAATGAGCAGTTCTTC
.	TRBV5-1	TRBJ2-3	.	14	CASSLEGVTDTQYF	TGCGCCAGCAGCTTGGAAGGGGTTACAGATACGCAGTATTTT
few	TRBV5-4	TRBJ2-1	TRBD1	13	CASSLGQGHEQFF	TGTGCCAGCAGCTTGGGACAGGGGCATGAGCAGTTCTTC
.	TRBV12-5	TRBJ2-1	TRBD2	15	CASGLGLAGGYEQFF	TGTGCTAGTGGTTTGGGACTAGCGGGAGGCTATGAGCAGTTCTTC
.	TRBV28	TRBJ2-6	.	14	CASSFRVRANVLTF	TGTGCCAGCAGTTTCAGGGTTCGGGCCAACGTCCTGACTTTC
.	TRBV11-2	TRBJ2-3	.	14	CASSLDRGPDTQYF	TGTGCCAGCAGCTTAGATCGCGGGCCAGATACGCAGTATTTT
few	TRBV18	TRBJ2-4	TRBD2	17	CASSPPGRVEGKNIQYF	TGTGCCAGCTCACCGCCCGGGAGGGTGGAGGGCAAAAACATTCAGTACTTC
few	TRBV5-1	TRBJ1-6	TRBD1	15	CASSWDRTDNSPLHF	TGCGCCAGCAGCTGGGACAGGACCGATAATTCACCCCTCCACTTT
.	TRBV25-1	TRBJ1-3	TRBD1	16	CASSGFSRTGGNTIYF	TGTGCCAGCAGTGGATTTAGTAGGACAGGGGGAAACACCATATATTTT
.	TRBV4-1	TRBJ1-5	TRBD1	14	CASSPTGSNQPQHF	TGCGCCAGCAGCCCGACAGGGAGCAATCAGCCCCAGCATTTT
.	TRBV5-4	TRBJ1-4	TRBD1	14	CASSPDRGKEKLFF	TGTGCCAGCAGCCCGGACAGGGGGAAGGAAAAACTGTTTTTT
many	TRBV15	TRBJ2-7	TRBD1	12	CATSTGGSEQYF	TGTGCCACCAGCACAGGGGGCAGCGAGCAGTACTTC
few	TRBV29-1	TRBJ2-7	TRBD1	12	CSVNRGTHEQYF	TGCAGCGTTAACAGGGGAACTCACGAGCAGTACTTC
few	TRBV10-3	TRBJ1-3	.	15	CAISESGGSGNTIYF	TGTGCCATCAGTGAGTCCGGGGGCTCTGGAAACACCATATATTTT
.	TRBV7-8	TRBJ1-6	TRBD1	14	CASSMTGGQSPLHF	TGTGCCAGCAGCATGACAGGGGGCCAGTCACCCCTCCACTTT